These 27 T cell receptor beta chains were sequenced from one sample in a study of blood T cell repertoires in COVID-19. The assay was immunoSEQ multiplex PCR, and TCRdb's table has in-frame clones only and misses some. Among 250,000 to 350,000 clones listed, about 81% were seen once. Sample: peripheral blood. The receptors originated from a human donor with COVID-19, enrolled during active disease. The donor label of this sample is uncertain.

V gene TRBV4-1 combines with J gene TRBJ1-1, with D unresolved. Germline CDR1 reads MGHRA; CDR2 reads YSYEKL. V lost 0 bases and J 10 bases, leaving 12 bases between the germline ends. The length of the CDR3 is 13 residues. CDR3 bases: TGCGCCAGCAGCCAAGATTCTCGGGAACGAGCTTTCTTT. Translated, it gives CASSQDSRERAFF.

The rearrangement links TRBV19 to TRBJ2-7; 9 bases fit TRBD2. The V segment lost 11 bases and the J segment 6 bases; nucleotides outside the gene matches: 14. The CDR3 covers 14 residues. Germline loops: CDR1 LNHDA, CDR2 SQIVND (reference sequence). This CDR3 is CACSETSGVGEQYF. In nucleotides, the CDR3 is TGTGCCTGCAGCGAGACTAGCGGAGTGGGCGAGCAGTACTTC.

This chain connects TRBV5-1 to TRBJ1-3; 7 nucleotides align to TRBD1. Germline assignment: CDR1 SGHRS and CDR2 YFSETQ. The trim removed 0 bases at V and 4 bases at J, leaving 10 bases unmatched. The CDR3 is made up of 17 amino acids. The CDR3 DNA sequence: TGCGCCAGCAGCTTGGTTGGGGACAGAGTCGGCGGAAACACCATATATTTT. The encoded protein is CASSLVGDRVGGNTIYF.

The J gene is TRBJ2-1, the V gene TRBV20-1; 12 bases line up with TRBD2. Germline V gene data show CDR1 as DFQATT and CDR2 as SNEGSKA (reference sequence). This CDR3 region has 15 residues. V was clipped by 3 bases and J by 6 bases; unmatched bases: 6. The CDR3 loop reads CSASLAGGLSNEQFF. CDR3 in DNA: TGCAGTGCTAGTCTAGCGGGAGGGCTAAGCAATGAGCAGTTCTTC.

The genes are TRBV20-1 and TRBJ2-3; D is undetermined. The length of the CDR3 is 11 residues. Germline assignment: CDR1 DFQATT and CDR2 SNEGSKA (reference sequence). V was cut by 2 bases and J by 5 bases, with 5 bases left in between. CDR3 bases: TGCAGTGCTAGACCCCGAGATACGCAGTATTTT. This encodes CSARPRDTQYF.

The chain uses TRBV29-1 and TRBJ2-1, with a tentative D call TRBD1 (7 bases). The CDR3 contains 15 residues. With 3 bases removed from V and 2 bases from J, the gap between germline ends came to 14 bases. Per germline, CDR1 SQVTM and CDR2 ANQGSEA. The CDR3 nucleotides are TGCAGCGTTGATGGCGGGGACAGAGCCTACAATGAGCAGTTCTTC. Translated, it gives CSVDGGDRAYNEQFF.

The V call is TRBV12-5, the J call TRBJ2-7, with D possibly TRBD1 on 6 matching bases. Germline V gives CDR1 LGHNT, CDR2 FRNRAP. The V gene lost 6 bases and the J gene lost 3 bases, with 21 bases spanning the gap. This CDR3 contains 16 residues. DNA for the CDR3: TGTGCTAGTGGGCCGACCTATACAGGGTCCATCTACGAGCAGTACTTC. Amino acid sequence: CASGPTYTGSIYEQYF.

This clone was recorded once. The CDR3 sequence: CASSLVGGDQNGYTF. The CDR3 DNA follows: TGTGCCAGCAGCTTAGTGGGGGGAGATCAGAATGGCTACACCTTC. This rearrangement joins TRBV7-2 to TRBJ1-2, with D perhaps matching TRBD1 (5 bases). The CDR3 loop spans 15 amino acids. In germline, CDR1 is SGHTA, CDR2 FQGNSA. Between the trimmed V and J ends, which lost 1 base and 6 bases, there was a span of 15 bases. Full variable domain (outside the CDR3, taken from reference TRBV7-2 and TRBJ1-2): GAGVSQSPSNKVTEKGKDVELRCDPISGHTALYWYRQSLGQGLEFLIYFQGNSAPDKSGLPSDRFSAERTGGSVSTLTIQRTQQEDSAVYLCASSLVGGDQNGYTFGSGTRLTVV.

The chain uses TRBV5-1 and TRBJ2-5; the D gene is possibly TRBD1 (5 bases). V was shortened by 3 bases and J by 5 bases, with 20 bases between the two germline ends. The CDR3 runs to 16 residues. The germline V gene has CDR1 SGHRS and CDR2 YFSETQ. CDR3 DNA: TGCGCCAGCAGCTGGGGCCCCGAAAGGTGGTCGGAGACCCAGTACTTC. It codes for CASSWGPERWSETQYF.

This sequence joins TRBV4-1 and TRBJ2-1; 13 bases map to TRBD2. V lost 0 bases and J lost 7; bases outside the gene matches: 3. The CDR3 sequence is 16 residues long. Germline V CDR1 and CDR2: MGHRA, YSYEKL. CDR3 amino acids: CASSQDPGLAGNEQFF. The CDR3 nucleotides are TGCGCCAGCAGCCAAGATCCGGGACTAGCGGGGAATGAGCAGTTCTTC.

V usage is TRBV6-4 and J usage is TRBJ2-1; 8 nucleotides agree with TRBD1. Germline V CDR1 and CDR2: MRHNA, SNTAGT. V shed 6 bases and J 2 bases; nucleotides not matched to a gene: 6. The CDR3 extends over 15 amino acids. The CDR3 DNA reads TGTGCCAGCAGCCCAGGACAGGGCACCTACAATGAGCAGTTCTTC. Amino acids: CASSPGQGTYNEQFF.

The J gene is TRBJ2-4, the V gene TRBV2; unclear D gene. Trimming took 2 bases from V and 6 from J, leaving 11 bases between them. CDR1 SNHLY and CDR2 FYNNEI come from the germline V gene. CDR3 length: 14 residues. The CDR3 sequence: CASSEMSLGNIQYF. The CDR3 DNA follows: TGTGCCAGCAGTGAAATGAGCCTCGGAAACATTCAGTACTTC.

With regard to this clone: The germline gene is not matched at one end of the junction; a read error may be the cause. The J gene is TRBJ2-1, the V gene TRBV6-4; 9 positions match TRBD2. The CDR3 has 14 residues. Germline assignment: CDR1 MRHNA and CDR2 SNTAGT. The DNA for the CDR3 is TGTGCCAGCAGTGACTGGCGGGAGGGCCCTCGGTGGGTCTTC. Protein product: CASSDWREGPRWVF.

The rearrangement joins TRBV6-5 to TRBJ1-3; perhaps TRBD1 as D (5 bases). From germline, CDR1 is MNHEY and CDR2 SVGAGI. V lost 4 bases to trimming and J lost 2 bases, with 12 bases between them. The CDR3 is 15 residues long. In DNA, the CDR3 is TGTGCCAGCAGTTTTTTCCTGGGGCCTGGAAACACCATATATTTT. Protein sequence: CASSFFLGPGNTIYF.

The chain carries TRBV10-3 and TRBJ2-2; 13 nucleotides agree with TRBD2. This CDR3 contains 16 residues. Germline CDR1 reads ENHRY; CDR2 reads SYGVKD. J was trimmed by 6 bases and V by 5 bases; bases with no gene match: 6. Written as DNA, the CDR3 is TGTGCCATCAGTAGGACTAGCGGGAGAGGTCCCGGGGAGCTGTTTTTT. Its protein product is CAISRTSGRGPGELFF.

The chain has TRBV19 and TRBJ2-1; D is unresolved. Germline CDR1 LNHDA, CDR2 SQIVND (reference sequence). This CDR3 is built from 13 residues. Trimming shortened V by 2 bases and J by 8 bases, and 10 bases separated the two germline ends. The CDR3 DNA reads as TGTGCCAGTAGTATAAACTATAACGATGAGCAGTTCTTC. It translates to CASSINYNDEQFF.

The J gene is TRBJ2-7, the V gene TRBV7-2; 9 nucleotides match TRBD1. The V and J ends lost 1 base and 3 bases, in that order; junction bases with no gene match: 4. CDR3 length: 15 amino acids. In germline, CDR1 is SGHTA, CDR2 FQGNSA. CDR3 region: CASSLVTGGVYEQYF. CDR3 bases: TGTGCCAGCAGCTTAGTAACAGGGGGCGTCTACGAGCAGTACTTC.

The chain has TRBV14 and TRBJ1-1; no clear D gene. Germline V lookup: CDR1 SGHDN, CDR2 FVKESK. Trimming removed 0 bases from V and 10 bases from J, with 15 bases in between. The CDR3 contains 14 residues. The CDR3 here is CASSQDTGGRGAFF. The CDR3 coding sequence is TGTGCCAGCAGCCAAGATACCGGAGGGCGAGGAGCTTTCTTT.

This chain uses TRBV6-6 with TRBJ2-6; 7 nucleotides match TRBD1. Germline trimming cut 7 bases from V and 1 base from J; bases unmatched to any gene: 7. CDR3 length equals 16 residues. Germline V lookup: CDR1 MNHNY, CDR2 SVGAGI (reference sequence). CDR3 coding DNA: TGTGCCAGCACCCGGAAGGGGGCGTCTGGGGCCAACGTCCTGACTTTC. Translation: CASTRKGASGANVLTF.

This clone was seen a few times. The CDR3 here is CASSQVGQPNTEAFF. The CDR3 DNA sequence: TGCGCCAGCAGCCAGGTGGGACAGCCAAACACTGAAGCTTTCTTT. The chain joins TRBV4-1 to TRBJ1-1; 7 nucleotides match TRBD1. Germline trimming cut 3 bases from V and 2 bases from J; bases unmatched to any gene: 6. The V gene's germline CDR1 is MGHRA and CDR2 YSYEKL. The CDR3 extends over 15 amino acids.

This chain links TRBV2 with TRBJ2-3; 10 bases are a match to TRBD2. Per the germline V gene, CDR1 is SNHLY and CDR2 is FYNNEI. CDR3 length: 16 residues. The V segment lost 3 bases and the J segment 3 bases; nucleotides outside the gene matches: 6. The CDR3 DNA follows: TGTGCCAGCAGTGAGGGTAATAGCGGGGGGACAGATACGCAGTATTTT. Translated: CASSEGNSGGTDTQYF.

J is TRBJ2-7 and V is TRBV6-5; TRBD2 aligns across 12 bases. The trim removed 2 bases at V and 6 bases at J, leaving 5 bases unmatched. This CDR3 spans 15 amino acids. Germline loops: CDR1 MNHEY, CDR2 SVGAGI. CDR3: CASSYRLAGAGEQYF. The CDR3, as DNA: TGTGCCAGCAGTTACCGACTAGCGGGAGCCGGCGAGCAGTACTTC.

The DNA of the CDR3 is TGTGCCAGCTCACTCTCCGGGACTAGCGGCGCGGCCAATGAGCAGTTCTTC. Protein sequence: CASSLSGTSGAANEQFF. The J gene is TRBJ2-1, the V gene TRBV18, with TRBD2 matching 11 bases. Per germline, CDR1 KGHSH and CDR2 LQKENI. Trimming took 4 bases from V and 6 from J; bases not matched to a gene: 11. The CDR3 totals 17 residues.

This chain joins TRBV5-1 and TRBJ2-5; maybe TRBD1 (6 bases). The CDR3 covers 17 residues. Looked up from germline, CDR1 is SGHRS and CDR2 is YFSETQ. V shed 3 bases and J shed 3 bases, with 21 bases lying between them. The CDR3 DNA follows: TGCGCCAGCAGCTGGTACTTGGGGGACAACAGAGAAGAGACCCAGTACTTC. Amino acid sequence: CASSWYLGDNREETQYF.

The chain combines TRBV5-5 with TRBJ1-2, with 8 bases that match TRBD1. The CDR3 length is 14 residues. The V gene's germline CDR1 is SGHKS and CDR2 YYEKEE (reference sequence). The trim removed 2 bases at V and 3 bases at J, leaving 3 bases unmatched. The CDR3, as DNA: TGTGCCAGCAGCTTCGGGACAGGCTACTATGGCTACACCTTC. Amino acid sequence: CASSFGTGYYGYTF.

The V call is TRBV6-1, the J call TRBJ2-1, with TRBD2 as a possible D gene (5 bases). Trimming stripped 4 bases from V and 0 bases from J, with 13 bases between. Germline assignment: CDR1 MNHNS and CDR2 SASEGT. CDR3 length: 16 residues. The CDR3 protein is CASSGLLGFSYNEQFF. CDR3 DNA sequence: TGTGCCAGCAGTGGCTTACTAGGATTCTCCTACAATGAGCAGTTCTTC.

The V call is TRBV29-1, the J call TRBJ2-1, with 11 bases fitting TRBD2. The CDR3 runs 14 residues. Trimming took 7 bases from V and 7 from J; bases not matched to a gene: 9. Germline assignment: CDR1 SQVTM and CDR2 ANQGSEA. The CDR3 DNA reads TGCAGCGCCTCGACTAGCGGGACTGGTAATGAGCAGTTCTTC. Amino acid sequence: CSASTSGTGNEQFF.